In this sample, the clone carrying this T cell receptor (beta chain) turned up a few times. Its antigen is not identified. This sample was included in a study of regulatory T cells in long-lasting Graves disease. On the study more broadly: Persistent cases took antithyroid drugs over 5 years and stayed TSH receptor antibody positive. Findings of the study overall: Persistent Graves' patients had lower TCR diversity than newly diagnosed ones. Persistent disease preferred TRBV28, TRBJ1-2 and TRBJ2-5.

The germline V gene has CDR1 MNHEY and CDR2 SVGEGT. The V and J ends lost 5 bases and 11 bases, in that order; junction bases with no gene match: 14. The CDR3 extends over 14 amino acids. Time point here: persistent/refractory GD, antithyroid drugs over 5 years with positive TRAb. From RNA extracted from PBMCs, the TCR library was made. Researchers made TCR beta libraries by using iRepertoire HTBI primers and running Arm-PCR on CDR3 regions. TCRdb re-derived calls from the multiplex PCR reads in MiXCR, one entry per CDR3 protein. The sample contains some 280,000 distinct CDR3 sequences, around 20% of which appear only once.

The sequence was collected from a female donor with Graves disease. The starting material was peripheral blood mononuclear cells (PBMCs), obtained when the disease was refractory, from a patient treated with antithyroid drugs. The chain couples TRBV6-2 or TRBV6-3 to TRBJ2-7; TRBD2 matches at 8 bases. CDR3 loop: CASSERNVEAGEYF. In DNA, the CDR3 is TGTGCCAGCAGTGAAAGGAATGTGGAAGCGGGAGAGTACTTC.